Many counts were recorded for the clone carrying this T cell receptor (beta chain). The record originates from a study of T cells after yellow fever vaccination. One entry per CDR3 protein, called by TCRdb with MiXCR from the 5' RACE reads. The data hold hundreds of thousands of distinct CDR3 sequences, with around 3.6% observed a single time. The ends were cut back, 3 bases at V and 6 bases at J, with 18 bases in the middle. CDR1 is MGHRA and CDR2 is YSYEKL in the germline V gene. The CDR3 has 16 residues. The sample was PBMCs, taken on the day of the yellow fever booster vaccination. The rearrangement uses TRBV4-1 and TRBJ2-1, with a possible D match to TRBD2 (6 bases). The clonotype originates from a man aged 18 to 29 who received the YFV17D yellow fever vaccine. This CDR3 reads CASSHRLVSPLNEQFF. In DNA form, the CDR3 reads TGCGCCAGCAGCCACAGACTAGTTTCACCCCTCAATGAGCAGTTCTTC.